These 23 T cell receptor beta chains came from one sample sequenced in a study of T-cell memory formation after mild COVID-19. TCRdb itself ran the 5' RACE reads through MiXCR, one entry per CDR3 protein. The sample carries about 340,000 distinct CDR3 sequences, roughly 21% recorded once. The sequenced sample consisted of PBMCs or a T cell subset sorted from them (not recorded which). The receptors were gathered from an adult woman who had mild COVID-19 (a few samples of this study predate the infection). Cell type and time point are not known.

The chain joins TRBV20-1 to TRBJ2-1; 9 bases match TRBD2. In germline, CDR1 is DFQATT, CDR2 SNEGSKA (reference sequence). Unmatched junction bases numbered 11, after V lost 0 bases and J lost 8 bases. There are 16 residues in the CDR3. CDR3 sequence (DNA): TGCAGTGCTAGAGATCAAGGCGGGAGGGCTGGCGATGAGCAGTTCTTC. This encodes CSARDQGGRAGDEQFF.

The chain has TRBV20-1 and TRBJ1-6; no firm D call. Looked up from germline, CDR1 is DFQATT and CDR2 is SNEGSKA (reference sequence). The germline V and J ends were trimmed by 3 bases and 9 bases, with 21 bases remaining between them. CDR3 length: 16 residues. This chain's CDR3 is CSASNGFRVGISPLHF. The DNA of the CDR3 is TGCAGTGCTAGTAATGGGTTCCGGGTCGGGATTTCACCCCTCCACTTT.

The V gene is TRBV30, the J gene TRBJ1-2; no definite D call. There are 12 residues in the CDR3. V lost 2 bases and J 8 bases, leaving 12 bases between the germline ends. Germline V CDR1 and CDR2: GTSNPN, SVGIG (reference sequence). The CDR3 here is CAWSLMVSGYTF. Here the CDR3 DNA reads TGTGCCTGGAGTCTAATGGTCAGCGGCTACACCTTC.

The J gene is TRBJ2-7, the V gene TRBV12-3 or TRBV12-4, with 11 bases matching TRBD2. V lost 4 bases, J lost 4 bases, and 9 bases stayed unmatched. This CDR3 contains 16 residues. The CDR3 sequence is CASSSPGTSGSYEQYF. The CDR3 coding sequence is TGTGCCAGCAGTTCCCCCGGGACTAGCGGATCATACGAGCAGTACTTC.

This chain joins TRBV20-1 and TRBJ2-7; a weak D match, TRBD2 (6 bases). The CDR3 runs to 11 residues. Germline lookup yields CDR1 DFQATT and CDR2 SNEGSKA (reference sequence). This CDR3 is CRPGTLYEQYF. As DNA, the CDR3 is TGCAGGCCCGGGACTCTCTACGAGCAGTACTTC.

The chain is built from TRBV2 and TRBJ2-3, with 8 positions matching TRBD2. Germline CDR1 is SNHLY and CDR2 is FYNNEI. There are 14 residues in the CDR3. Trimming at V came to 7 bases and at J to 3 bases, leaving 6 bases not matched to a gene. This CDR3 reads CASKSSGRTDTQYF. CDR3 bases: TGTGCCAGCAAGTCTAGCGGGCGTACAGATACGCAGTATTTT.

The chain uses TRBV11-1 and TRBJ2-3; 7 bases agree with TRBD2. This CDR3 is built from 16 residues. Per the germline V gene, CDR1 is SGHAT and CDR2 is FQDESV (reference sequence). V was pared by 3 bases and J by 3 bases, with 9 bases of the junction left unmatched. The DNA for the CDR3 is TGTGCCAGCAGCTTGAAGTTCGGGGGGTATACAGATACGCAGTATTTT. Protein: CASSLKFGGYTDTQYF.

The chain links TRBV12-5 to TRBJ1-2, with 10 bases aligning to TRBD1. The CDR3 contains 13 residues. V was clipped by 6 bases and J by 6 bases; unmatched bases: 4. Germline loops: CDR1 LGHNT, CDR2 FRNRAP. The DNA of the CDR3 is TGTGCTAGTGGGGGACAGGGGACTAATGGCTACACCTTC. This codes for CASGGQGTNGYTF.

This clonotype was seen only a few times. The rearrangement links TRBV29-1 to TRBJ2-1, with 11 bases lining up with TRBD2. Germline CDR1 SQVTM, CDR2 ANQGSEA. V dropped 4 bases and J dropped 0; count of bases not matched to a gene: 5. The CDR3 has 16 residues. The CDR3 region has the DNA TGCAGCGTTGTAGCGGGAGGGCATGTCTCCTACAATGAGCAGTTCTTC. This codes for CSVVAGGHVSYNEQFF.

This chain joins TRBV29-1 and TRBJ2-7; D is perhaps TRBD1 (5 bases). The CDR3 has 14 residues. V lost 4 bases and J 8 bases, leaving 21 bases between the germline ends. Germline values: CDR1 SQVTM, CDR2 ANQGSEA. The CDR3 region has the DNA TGCAGCGTTGCCTCGAGGCAGGGCGGTTGGAAGCAGTACTTC. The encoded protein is CSVASRQGGWKQYF.

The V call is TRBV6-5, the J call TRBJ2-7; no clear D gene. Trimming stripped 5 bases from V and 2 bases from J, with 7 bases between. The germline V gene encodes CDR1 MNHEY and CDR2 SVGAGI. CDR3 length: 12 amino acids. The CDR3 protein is CASSTAAYEQYF. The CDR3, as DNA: TGTGCCAGCAGTACGGCGGCCTACGAGCAGTACTTC.

DNA of the CDR3: TGCAGTGCCAGAAGTGACAGGGGGTGGGATCAGCCCCAGCATTTT. This translates into CSARSDRGWDQPQHF. The genes are TRBV20-1 and TRBJ1-5; 9 bases match TRBD1. CDR3 length equals 15 residues. Losses at the gene ends were 6 bases for V and 5 bases for J; bases not matched to a gene: 11. The V gene's germline CDR1 is DFQATT and CDR2 SNEGSKA (reference sequence).

The CDR3 is CSARQGQHNQPQHF. Written as DNA, the CDR3 is TGCAGTGCCCGCCAAGGACAGCACAATCAGCCCCAGCATTTT. The chain recombines TRBV20-1 with TRBJ1-5; D possibly corresponds to TRBD1 (6 bases). Trimming stripped 6 bases from V and 3 bases from J, with 15 bases between. Germline CDR1 DFQATT, CDR2 SNEGSKA (reference sequence). This CDR3 is 14 amino acids long.

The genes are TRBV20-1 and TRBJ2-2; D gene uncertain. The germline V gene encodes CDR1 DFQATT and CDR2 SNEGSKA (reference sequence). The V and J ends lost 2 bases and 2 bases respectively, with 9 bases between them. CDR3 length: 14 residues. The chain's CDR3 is CSARQSLNTGELFF. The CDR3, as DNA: TGCAGTGCTAGACAGTCTCTCAACACCGGGGAGCTGTTTTTT.

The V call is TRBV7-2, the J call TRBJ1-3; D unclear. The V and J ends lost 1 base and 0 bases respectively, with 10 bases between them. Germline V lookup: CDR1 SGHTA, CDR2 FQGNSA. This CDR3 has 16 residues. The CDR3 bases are TGTGCCAGCAGCTTAGGCGCGGCGTTCTCTGGAAACACCATATATTTT. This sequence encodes CASSLGAAFSGNTIYF.

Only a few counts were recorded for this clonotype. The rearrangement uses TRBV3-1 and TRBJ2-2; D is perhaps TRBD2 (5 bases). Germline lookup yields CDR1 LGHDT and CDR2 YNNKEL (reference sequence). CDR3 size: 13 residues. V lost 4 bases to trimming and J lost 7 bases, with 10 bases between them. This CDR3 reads CASSRRGNGELFF. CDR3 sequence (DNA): TGTGCCAGCAGCCGCCGGGGTAACGGGGAGCTGTTTTTT.

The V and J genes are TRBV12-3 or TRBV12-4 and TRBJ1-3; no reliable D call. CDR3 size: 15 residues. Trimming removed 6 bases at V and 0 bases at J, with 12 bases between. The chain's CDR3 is CASRSPTISGNTIYF. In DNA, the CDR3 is TGTGCCAGCAGGTCACCAACTATCTCTGGAAACACCATATATTTT.

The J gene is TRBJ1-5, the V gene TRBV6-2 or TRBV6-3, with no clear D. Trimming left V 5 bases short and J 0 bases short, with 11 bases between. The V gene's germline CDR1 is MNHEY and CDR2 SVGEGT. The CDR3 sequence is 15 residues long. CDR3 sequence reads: CASSPGFYSNQPQHF. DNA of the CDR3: TGTGCCAGCAGTCCGGGGTTTTATAGCAATCAGCCCCAGCATTTT.

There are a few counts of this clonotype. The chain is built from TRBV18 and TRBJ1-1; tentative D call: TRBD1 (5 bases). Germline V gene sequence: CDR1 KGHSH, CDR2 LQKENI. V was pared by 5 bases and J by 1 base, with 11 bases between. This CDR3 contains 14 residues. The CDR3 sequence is CASSSGDRNTEAFF. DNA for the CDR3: TGTGCCAGCTCATCCGGTGACAGGAACACTGAAGCTTTCTTT.

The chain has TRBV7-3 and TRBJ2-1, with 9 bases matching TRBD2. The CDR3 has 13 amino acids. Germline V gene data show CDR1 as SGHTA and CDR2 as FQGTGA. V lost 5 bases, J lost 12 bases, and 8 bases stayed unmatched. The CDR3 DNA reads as TGTGCCAGCAGCCCAAGCGGGGGGCCAGGGCAGTTCTTC. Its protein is CASSPSGGPGQFF.

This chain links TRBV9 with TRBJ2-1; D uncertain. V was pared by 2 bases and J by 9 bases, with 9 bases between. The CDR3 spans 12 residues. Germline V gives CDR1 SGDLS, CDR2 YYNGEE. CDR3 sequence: CASSVFNGEQFF. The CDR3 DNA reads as TGTGCCAGCAGCGTTTTTAACGGTGAGCAGTTCTTC.

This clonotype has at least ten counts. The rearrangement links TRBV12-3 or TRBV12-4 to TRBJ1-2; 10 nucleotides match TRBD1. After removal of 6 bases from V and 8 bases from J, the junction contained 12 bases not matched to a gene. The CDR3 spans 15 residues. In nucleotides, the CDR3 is TGTGCCAGCAGCCATGACAGGGGGCAAAGGAAAGGCTACACCTTC. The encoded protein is CASSHDRGQRKGYTF.

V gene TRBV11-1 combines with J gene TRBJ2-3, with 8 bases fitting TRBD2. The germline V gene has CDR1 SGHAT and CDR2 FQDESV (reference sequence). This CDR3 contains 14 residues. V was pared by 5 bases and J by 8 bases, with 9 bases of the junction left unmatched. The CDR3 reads CASSTRGGHLTQYF. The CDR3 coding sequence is TGTGCCAGCAGCACCCGGGGGGGTCATCTTACGCAGTATTTT.